The 25 T cell receptor beta chains below come from one sample, sequenced in a study of blood T cells in healthy people across ages. A second PCR, run for about 7 to 12 cycles, used a sample-barcoded 5' primer plus a J-beta primer mix. MiXCR, applied by TCRdb to the 5' RACE reads, yields one record per CDR3 protein. The table has roughly 1.5 million distinct CDR3 sequences, 42% seen once; the top ten hold about 4.1%. The sequencing input was blood. The receptors here all came from a young woman in good health.

This clonotype was seen a few times. This chain links TRBV9 with TRBJ2-3; possible D gene TRBD2, 5 bases. Between the trimmed V and J ends, which lost 1 base and 6 bases, there was a span of 12 bases. The length of the CDR3 is 14 residues. CDR1 SGDLS and CDR2 YYNGEE come from the germline V gene. The CDR3 region is CASSVLAASDTQYF. CDR3 sequence (DNA): TGTGCCAGCAGCGTACTAGCCGCGTCTGATACGCAGTATTTT.

The chain is built from TRBV18 and TRBJ1-2, with D unresolved. Germline-derived CDR1 and CDR2 are KGHSH and LQKENI. This CDR3 comprises 14 residues. V was clipped by 3 bases and J by 2 bases, with 10 bases between them. DNA of the CDR3: TGTGCCAGCTCACCGGGTGGGGAGAACTATGGCTACACCTTC. As protein: CASSPGGENYGYTF.

The CDR3 here is CASSPDAQLYEQYF. The CDR3 nucleotides are TGTGCCAGCAGCCCAGATGCCCAACTTTACGAGCAGTACTTC. The rearrangement uses TRBV6-5 and TRBJ2-7; D ambiguous. This CDR3 region has 14 residues. Deletions cut 6 bases from V and 4 bases from J, with 16 bases between. CDR1 MNHEY and CDR2 SVGAGI come from the germline V gene.

This clonotype was counted ten times or more. This rearrangement joins TRBV4-2 to TRBJ2-1; 10 bases are shared with TRBD2. The CDR3 spans 16 residues. V gave up 1 base and J gave up 1 base; unmatched junction bases: 1. The V gene's germline CDR1 is LGHNA and CDR2 YNFKEQ. CDR3 protein: CASSQASGSSYNEQFF. The DNA of the CDR3 is TGTGCCAGCAGCCAAGCTAGCGGGAGTTCCTACAATGAGCAGTTCTTC.

The sample holds a few counts of this clonotype. Here the CDR3 DNA reads TGTGCCAGCAGATCCAGCGGGAGGGGAATAAGTACAGATACGCAGTATTTT. Its translation: CASRSSGRGISTDTQYF. V usage is TRBV28 and J usage is TRBJ2-3; 10 nucleotides match TRBD2. Trimming at V came to 6 bases and at J to 3 bases, leaving 12 bases not matched to a gene. CDR1 and CDR2 from the germline V gene are MDHEN and SYDVKM. CDR3 size: 17 residues.

The rearrangement links TRBV6-2 or TRBV6-3 to TRBJ2-1; tentative D call: TRBD2 (5 bases). This CDR3 contains 13 residues. Trimming took 5 bases from V and 6 from J, leaving 11 bases between them. Germline CDR1 and CDR2: MNHEY and SVGEGT. CDR3 bases: TGTGCCAGCAGTGCGGGCCCTTTCAATGAGCAGTTCTTC. This translates into CASSAGPFNEQFF.

The chain recombines TRBV24-1 with TRBJ2-5; tentatively, D is TRBD1 or TRBD2 (7 bases each). Germline loops: CDR1 KGHDR, CDR2 SFDVKD. Trimming left V 4 bases short and J 5 bases short, with 19 bases between. The CDR3 runs to 16 residues. CDR3 sequence: CATSETVGGGAETQYF. CDR3 bases: TGTGCCACCAGTGAAACGGTGGGAGGGGGCGCGGAGACCCAGTACTTC.

V and J are TRBV6-2 or TRBV6-3 and TRBJ1-1; D uncertain. This CDR3 spans 13 amino acids. Germline V gene data show CDR1 as MNHEY and CDR2 as SVGEGT. Trimming shortened V by 5 bases and J by 8 bases, and 15 bases separated the two germline ends. CDR3 nucleotide sequence: TGTGCCAGCAGTGACGTCATATATACCGAAGCTTTCTTT. Translated, it gives CASSDVIYTEAFF.

This clonotype was counted between two and nine times. The chain combines TRBV28 with TRBJ1-2; D may be TRBD1 (5 bases). The CDR3 spans 14 residues. Trimming took 3 bases from V and 3 from J, leaving 11 bases between them. Looked up from germline, CDR1 is MDHEN and CDR2 is SYDVKM. The chain's CDR3 is CASSLGGWDYGYTF. DNA for the CDR3: TGTGCCAGCAGTTTGGGGGGGTGGGACTATGGCTACACCTTC.

The CDR3: CASSQRGLRDTEAFF. CDR3 in DNA: TGCGCCAGCAGCCAGCGGGGTCTAAGAGACACTGAAGCTTTCTTT. V usage is TRBV4-1 and J usage is TRBJ1-1; D not resolved. The germline gives CDR1 MGHRA, CDR2 YSYEKL. The CDR3 sequence is 15 residues long. The V and J ends lost 3 bases and 3 bases respectively, with 14 bases between them.

This chain uses TRBV12-3 or TRBV12-4 with TRBJ2-7; D perhaps matches TRBD2 (6 bases). The J call could be wrong; TRBJ2-5 is a better fit for the DNA end. The CDR3 is made up of 14 amino acids. CDR3 region: CASSSTSSVKTQYF. As DNA, the CDR3 is TGTGCCAGCAGTTCAACCTCTAGCGTAAAGACCCAGTACTTC.

The chain links TRBV24-1 to TRBJ2-5, with D perhaps TRBD1 (5 bases). Germline V gene data show CDR1 as KGHDR and CDR2 as SFDVKD. V dropped 3 bases and J dropped 11 bases, with 27 bases sitting between them. There are 17 residues in the CDR3. CDR3 DNA: TGTGCCACCAGTGATCCCGACGAAGGGGCCCCTGGGCATGAGCAGTACTTC. This translates into CATSDPDEGAPGHEQYF.

The chain is built from TRBV25-1 and TRBJ2-4; 11 bases line up with TRBD1. Per germline, CDR1 MGHDK and CDR2 SYGVNS. Losses at the gene ends were 4 bases for V and 6 bases for J; bases not matched to a gene: 5. This CDR3 has 15 residues. For the CDR3, the DNA is TGTGCCAGCAGTGCTTTGGGACAGGGGGGAAACATTCAGTACTTC. It encodes CASSALGQGGNIQYF.

This chain links TRBV25-1 with TRBJ1-2; no clear D gene. The ends were cut back, 6 bases at V and 7 bases at J, with 12 bases in the middle. Germline V gene data show CDR1 as MGHDK and CDR2 as SYGVNS. This CDR3 region has 12 residues. In DNA form, the CDR3 reads TGTGCCAGCAGCGGGGAAGGACGTGGCTACACCTTC. Protein product: CASSGEGRGYTF.

V usage is TRBV20-1 and J usage is TRBJ2-2; D is possibly TRBD2 (5 bases). V dropped 5 bases and J dropped 5 bases, with 9 bases sitting between them. Germline CDR1 reads DFQATT; CDR2 reads SNEGSKA (reference sequence). This CDR3 contains 12 residues. CDR3 nucleotide sequence: TGCAGTGCTGGTGAGGGAACCGGGGAGCTGTTTTTT. It encodes CSAGEGTGELFF.

This clonotype was counted once. V usage is TRBV25-1 and J usage is TRBJ2-3, with D possibly being TRBD1 (6 bases). V dropped 4 bases and J dropped 7 bases, with 12 bases sitting between them. The CDR3 consists of 13 residues. Germline loops: CDR1 MGHDK, CDR2 SYGVNS. The CDR3 loop is CASSVPGVHTQYF. The CDR3 DNA sequence: TGTGCCAGCAGTGTCCCAGGGGTGCATACGCAGTATTTT.

This clonotype was seen a few times. The chain recombines TRBV5-4 with TRBJ2-3; D unclear. V shed 3 bases and J shed 1 base, with 12 bases lying between them. The CDR3 is 15 amino acids. CDR1 SGHNT and CDR2 YYREEE come from the germline V gene (reference sequence). This CDR3 is CASSWAVAGTDTQYF. The CDR3 DNA follows: TGTGCCAGCAGCTGGGCTGTCGCCGGCACAGATACGCAGTATTTT.

This clonotype appeared a few times. The rearrangement uses TRBV6-2 or TRBV6-3 and TRBJ2-6; D is unresolved. The germline gives CDR1 MNHEY, CDR2 SVGEGT. Trimming left V 8 bases short and J 0 bases short, with 14 bases between. This CDR3 is 16 amino acids long. Here the CDR3 DNA reads TGTGCCAGCCATCTCCGACCGGACTCTGGGGCCAACGTCCTGACTTTC. It specifies CASHLRPDSGANVLTF.

V gene TRBV19 combines with J gene TRBJ2-7; 7 bases are shared with TRBD1. Germline V CDR1 and CDR2: LNHDA, SQIVND (reference sequence). Unmatched junction bases numbered 7, after V lost 8 bases and J lost 0 bases. The length of the CDR3 is 14 residues. CDR3 protein: CASADRVSSYEQYF. The CDR3, as DNA: TGTGCCAGTGCTGACAGGGTTAGCTCCTACGAGCAGTACTTC.

This chain links TRBV16 with TRBJ1-6, with a weak D call TRBD1 (5 bases). The length of the CDR3 is 17 residues. Trimming took off 0 bases at V and 3 bases at J, with 12 bases between the two ends. Germline V gene lookup returns CDR1 KGHSY and CDR2 FQNENV. The CDR3 region is CASSQSFRVNYNSPLHF. CDR3 sequence (DNA): TGTGCCAGCAGCCAATCGTTCAGGGTCAACTATAATTCACCCCTCCACTTT.

This chain connects TRBV20-1 to TRBJ2-3; 8 bases align to TRBD2. V lost 6 bases and J lost 3; bases outside the gene matches: 8. Germline assignment: CDR1 DFQATT and CDR2 SNEGSKA (reference sequence). The CDR3 runs to 14 residues. The CDR3: CSALEERGTDTQYF. CDR3 in DNA: TGCAGTGCACTCGAGGAGCGGGGGACAGATACGCAGTATTTT.

The J gene is TRBJ2-2, the V gene TRBV28; unclear D gene. The germline CDR1 and CDR2 sequences are MDHEN and SYDVKM. This CDR3 comprises 16 residues. V was trimmed by 1 base and J by 4 bases, leaving 13 bases between them. The CDR3 loop is CASSLSRAPATGELFF. In DNA, the CDR3 is TGTGCCAGCAGTTTATCCCGGGCCCCGGCCACCGGGGAGCTGTTTTTT.

The chain joins TRBV7-9 to TRBJ1-1; TRBD1 matches 9 bases. CDR1 SEHNR and CDR2 FQNEAQ come from the germline V gene (reference sequence). This CDR3 region has 17 residues. V gave up 5 bases and J gave up 0 bases; unmatched junction bases: 10. Here the CDR3 reads CASSPRIGQGMNTEAFF. The DNA for the CDR3 is TGTGCCAGCAGCCCTCGGATAGGACAGGGGATGAACACTGAAGCTTTCTTT.

The gene calls are TRBV3-1 and TRBJ2-7; 13 bases line up with TRBD2. J lost 6 bases, V lost 3 bases, and 14 bases had no gene match. The CDR3 has 18 residues. From germline, CDR1 is LGHDT and CDR2 YNNKEL (reference sequence). In nucleotides, the CDR3 is TGTGCCAGCAGCCAGGCCGCGGGACTAGCGGGATCTTCAAGCGAGCAGTACTTC. Its protein is CASSQAAGLAGSSSEQYF.

This clonotype was observed a handful of times. The chain couples TRBV7-9 to TRBJ2-6; D unresolved. Trimming cost V 2 bases and J 0 bases, with 8 bases left between them. This CDR3 is 16 amino acids long. CDR1 SEHNR and CDR2 FQNEAQ come from the germline V gene (reference sequence). Here the CDR3 DNA reads TGTGCCAGCAGCTTAAGTTTGCGCTCTGGGGCCAACGTCCTGACTTTC. Translated: CASSLSLRSGANVLTF. The full variable domain, rest sourced from reference TRBV7-9 and TRBJ2-6, is DTGVSQNPRHKITKRGQNVTFRCDPISEHNRLYWYRQTLGQGPEFLTYFQNEAQLEKSRLLSDRFSAERPKGSFSTLEIQRTEQGDSAMYLCASSLSLRSGANVLTFGAGSRLTVL.